The sequence of this T cell receptor beta chain was determined in a study of glioma-infiltrating T cells after dendritic cell vaccination. The primer mix had 60 V beta and 13 J beta primers. Libraries were prepared by immunoSEQ multiplex PCR; TCRdb keeps only in-frame clonotypes and omits some of them. The repertoire holds roughly 100,000 clones, with around 81% as singletons. The germline CDR1 and CDR2 sequences are SGHDN and FVKESK. Losses at the gene ends were 5 bases for V and 0 bases for J; bases not matched to a gene: 21. This CDR3 has 21 amino acids. The receptor's source is a human donor with glioblastoma. V is TRBV14 and J is TRBJ1-3, with TRBD1 identical over 8 bases. Sequenced material: blood, taken before dendritic cell vaccination. Here the CDR3 DNA reads TGTGCCAGCAGCTCAGGGGTGTACAGGGGGATCGCCTCTGACTCTGGAAACACCATATATTTT. Residues: CASSSGVYRGIASDSGNTIYF. The entire variable domain, with the rest obtained from reference TRBV14 and TRBJ1-3, is as follows: EAGVTQFPSHSVIEKGQTVTLRCDPISGHDNLYWYRRVMGKEIKFLLHFVKESKQDESGMPNNRFLAERTGGTYSTLKVQPAELEDSGVYFCASSSGVYRGIASDSGNTIYFGEGSWLTVV.